This T cell receptor beta chain was obtained from a study of spatial heterogeneity in lung cancer. Overall study context: Fewer alpha-chain than beta-chain sequences were consistently detected.

Individually, TCR cDNA molecules were each labelled with a unique molecular identifier. TCRdb re-analysed the 5' RACE reads in MiXCR, keeping a single row per CDR3 protein. The table shows roughly 4,500 distinct CDR3 sequences, with 20% to 25% occurring only once. Time point noted: sample taken at primary tumor resection. TCRs were sequenced from unsorted whole RNA of tumor, nontumor lung or PBMC. Samples came from around 70 TRACERx patients with untreated early-stage lung cancer. Germline lookup yields CDR1 SEHNR and CDR2 FQNEAQ (reference sequence). The CDR3 is 14 amino acids. V was clipped by 4 bases and J by 4 bases, with 12 bases between them. This clonotype is judged medium-sized. This beta chain is a stray read from a library made for alpha chains; its abundance is not meaningful.

This TCR was sampled from a female donor with early-stage non-small cell lung cancer. The genes are TRBV7-9 and TRBJ2-3; D uncertain. Here the sequenced sample was normal lung tissue next to the tumor, taken at surgery. The CDR3 protein is CASSSPWGADTQYF. CDR3 nucleotides: TGTGCCAGCAGCTCCCCGTGGGGTGCAGATACGCAGTATTTT.